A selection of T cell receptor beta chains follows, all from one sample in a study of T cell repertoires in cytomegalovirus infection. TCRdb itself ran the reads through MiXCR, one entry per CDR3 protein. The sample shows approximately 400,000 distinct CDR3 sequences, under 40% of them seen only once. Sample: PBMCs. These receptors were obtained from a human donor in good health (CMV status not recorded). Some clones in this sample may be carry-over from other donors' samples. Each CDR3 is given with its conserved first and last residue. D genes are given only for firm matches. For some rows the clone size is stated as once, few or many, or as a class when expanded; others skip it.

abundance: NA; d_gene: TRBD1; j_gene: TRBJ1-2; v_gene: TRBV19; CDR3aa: CASSPQGNDYGYTF; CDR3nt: TGTGCCAGTAGCCCACAGGGGAACGACTATGGCTACACCTTC
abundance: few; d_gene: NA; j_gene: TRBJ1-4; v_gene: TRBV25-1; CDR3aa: CASSGRAIGGPNEKLFF; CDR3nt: TGTGCCAGCAGTGGCCGGGCTATCGGAGGCCCTAATGAAAAACTGTTTTTT
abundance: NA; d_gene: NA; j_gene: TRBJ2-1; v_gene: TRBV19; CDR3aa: CASTFSGLNEQFF; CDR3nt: TGTGCCAGTACCTTCTCCGGCCTTAATGAGCAGTTCTTC
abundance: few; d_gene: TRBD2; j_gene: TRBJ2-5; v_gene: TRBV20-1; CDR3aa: CSARVASGETQYF; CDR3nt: TGCAGTGCTAGAGTGGCTAGCGGGGAGACCCAGTACTTC
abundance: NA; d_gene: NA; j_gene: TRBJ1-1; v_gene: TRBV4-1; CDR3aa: CASSQDLRAGRVSHTEAFF; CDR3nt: TGTGCCAGCAGCCAAGATTTGAGAGCTGGGCGCGTCAGTCACACTGAAGCTTTCTTT
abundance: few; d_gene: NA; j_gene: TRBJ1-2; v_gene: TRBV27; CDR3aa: CASSFNPQNYGYTF; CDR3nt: TGTGCCAGCAGTTTTAACCCCCAAAACTATGGCTACACCTTC
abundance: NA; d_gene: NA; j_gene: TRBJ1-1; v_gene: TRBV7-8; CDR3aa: CDSSLVGGLNTEAFF; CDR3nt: TGTGACAGCAGCTTAGTTGGAGGTCTTAACACTGAAGCTTTCTTT
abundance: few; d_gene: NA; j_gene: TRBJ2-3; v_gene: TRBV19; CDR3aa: CASSIIGTDTQYF; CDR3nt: TGTGCCAGTAGTATCATAGGCACAGATACGCAGTATTTT
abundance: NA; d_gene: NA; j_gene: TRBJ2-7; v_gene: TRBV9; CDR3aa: CASSHNVAVSDSYEQYF; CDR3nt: TGTGCCAGCAGCCACAACGTCGCCGTGAGTGACTCCTACGAGCAGTACTTC
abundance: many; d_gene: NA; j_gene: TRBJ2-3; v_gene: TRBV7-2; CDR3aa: CASSQGGGGDTQYF; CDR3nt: TGTGCCAGCAGTCAGGGCGGCGGGGGCGATACGCAGTATTTT
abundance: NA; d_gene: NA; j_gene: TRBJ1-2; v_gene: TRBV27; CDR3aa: CASSSRAGEDGYTF; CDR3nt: TGTGCCAGCAGTAGCAGGGCAGGGGAAGATGGCTACACCTTC
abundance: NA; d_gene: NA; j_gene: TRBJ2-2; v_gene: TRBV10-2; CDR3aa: CASSENKDGQNTGELFF; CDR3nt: TGCGCCAGCAGTGAAAATAAGGACGGGCAAAACACCGGGGAGCTGTTTTTT
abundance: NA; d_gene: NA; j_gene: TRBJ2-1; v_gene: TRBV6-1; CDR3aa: CASSTQGPPYNEQFF; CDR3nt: TGTGCCAGCAGCACGCAGGGTCCCCCCTACAATGAGCAGTTCTTC
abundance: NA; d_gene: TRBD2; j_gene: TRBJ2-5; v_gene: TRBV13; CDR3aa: CASRLSSGGFETQYF; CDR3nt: TGTGCCAGCAGGCTCAGTAGCGGGGGGTTTGAGACCCAGTACTTC
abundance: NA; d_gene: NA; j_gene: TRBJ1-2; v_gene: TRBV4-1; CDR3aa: CASSQRKQGTSGYTF; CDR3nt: TGCGCCAGCAGCCAACGAAAACAGGGTACTAGTGGCTACACCTTC
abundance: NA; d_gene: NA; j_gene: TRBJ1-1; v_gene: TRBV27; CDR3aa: CASSLSTRAPAWGTEAFF; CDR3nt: TGTGCCAGCAGTTTATCCACCCGGGCCCCTGCGTGGGGCACTGAAGCTTTCTTT
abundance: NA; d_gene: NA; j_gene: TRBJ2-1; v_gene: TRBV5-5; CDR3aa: CASSVSGTDTYNEQFF; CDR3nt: TGTGCCAGCAGCGTCTCCGGGACGGATACCTACAATGAGCAGTTCTTC
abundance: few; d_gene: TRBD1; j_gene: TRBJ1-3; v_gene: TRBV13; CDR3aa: CASSLRQGRNTIYF; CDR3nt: TGTGCCAGCAGCCTCAGACAGGGTCGAAACACCATATATTTT
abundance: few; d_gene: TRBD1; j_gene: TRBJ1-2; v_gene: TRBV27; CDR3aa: CASSPRDSSNYGYTF; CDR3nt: TGTGCCAGCAGTCCTCGGGACAGCTCTAACTATGGCTACACCTTC
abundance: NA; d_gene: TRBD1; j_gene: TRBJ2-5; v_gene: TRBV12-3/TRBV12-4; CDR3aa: CASSADREEGETQSF; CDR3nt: TGTGCCAGCAGTGCGGACAGGGAGGAGGGAGAGACCCAGTCCTTC
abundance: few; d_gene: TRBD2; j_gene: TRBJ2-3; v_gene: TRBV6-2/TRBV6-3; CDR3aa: CASRLAGGDTDTQYF; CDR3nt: TGTGCCAGCAGGCTAGCGGGGGGCGACACAGATACGCAGTATTTT
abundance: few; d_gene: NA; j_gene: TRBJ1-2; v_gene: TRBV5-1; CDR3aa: CASSLDAAINYGYTF; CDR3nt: TGCGCCAGCAGCTTGGATGCAGCAATTAACTATGGCTACACCTTC
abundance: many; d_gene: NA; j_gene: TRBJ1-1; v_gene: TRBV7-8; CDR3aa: CASSQSGGRNTEAFF; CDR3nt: TGTGCCAGCAGCCAAAGCGGGGGGCGGAACACTGAAGCTTTCTTT
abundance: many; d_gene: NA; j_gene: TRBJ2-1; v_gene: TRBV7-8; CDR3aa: CASQEGVGEQFF; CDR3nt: TGTGCCAGCCAAGAAGGGGTAGGAGAGCAGTTCTTC
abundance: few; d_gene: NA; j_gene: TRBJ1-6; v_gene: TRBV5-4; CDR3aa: CASTSIDGNNSPLHF; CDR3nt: TGTGCCAGCACCTCTATCGACGGAAATAATTCACCCCTCCACTTT
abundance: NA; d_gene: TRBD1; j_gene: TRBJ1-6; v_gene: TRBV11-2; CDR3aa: CASSPITGTGNNSPLHF; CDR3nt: TGTGCCAGCAGCCCTATAACCGGGACAGGGAATAATTCACCCCTCCACTTT
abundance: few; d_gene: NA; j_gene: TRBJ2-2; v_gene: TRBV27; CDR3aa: CASSLAPSGELFF; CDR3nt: TGTGCCAGCAGTCTCGCTCCGTCGGGGGAGCTGTTTTTT
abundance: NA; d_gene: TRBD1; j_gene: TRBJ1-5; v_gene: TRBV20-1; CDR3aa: CSATPHATASGGTPYNQPQHF; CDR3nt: TGCAGTGCCACCCCCCATGCAACGGCTTCAGGGGGGACCCCCTACAATCAGCCCCAGCATTTT
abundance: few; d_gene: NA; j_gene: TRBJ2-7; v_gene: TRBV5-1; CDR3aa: CASSFGGTVYEQYF; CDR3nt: TGCGCCAGCAGCTTTGGGGGGACAGTATACGAGCAGTACTTC
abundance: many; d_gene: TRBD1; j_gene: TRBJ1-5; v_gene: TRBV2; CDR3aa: CASRQQGAGVNQPQHF; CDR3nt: TGTGCCAGCAGACAACAGGGGGCCGGTGTCAATCAGCCCCAGCATTTT
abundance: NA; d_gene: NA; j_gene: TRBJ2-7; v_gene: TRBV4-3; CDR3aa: CASSQDYSSSYEQYF; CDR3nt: TGCGCCAGCAGCCAAGATTACAGTAGCTCCTACGAGCAGTACTTC
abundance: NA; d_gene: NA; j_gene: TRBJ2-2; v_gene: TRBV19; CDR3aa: CASRSKRNTGELFF; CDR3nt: TGTGCCAGTAGGAGTAAAAGGAACACCGGGGAGCTGTTTTTT
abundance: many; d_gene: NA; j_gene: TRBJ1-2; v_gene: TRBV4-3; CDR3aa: CASSQDRWETYGYTF; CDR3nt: TGCGCCAGCAGCCAAGATCGATGGGAAACCTATGGCTACACCTTC
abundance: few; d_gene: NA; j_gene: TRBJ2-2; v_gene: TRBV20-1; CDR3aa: CSADYDESPGELFF; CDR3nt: TGCAGTGCTGATTATGACGAGTCCCCCGGGGAGCTGTTTTTT
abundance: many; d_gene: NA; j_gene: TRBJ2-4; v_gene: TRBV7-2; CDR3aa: CASSAHLGFIQYF; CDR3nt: TGTGCCAGCAGCGCCCACTTAGGTTTCATTCAGTACTTC
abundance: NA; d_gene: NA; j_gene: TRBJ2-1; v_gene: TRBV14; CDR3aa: CASSQLGGDIITYNEQFF; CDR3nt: TGTGCCAGCAGCCAATTGGGGGGCGATATTATCACCTACAATGAGCAGTTCTTC
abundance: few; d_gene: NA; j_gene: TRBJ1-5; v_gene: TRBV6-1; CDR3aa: CASSEGGSFNQPQHF; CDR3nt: TGTGCCAGCAGTGAAGGGGGCAGCTTCAATCAGCCCCAGCATTTT
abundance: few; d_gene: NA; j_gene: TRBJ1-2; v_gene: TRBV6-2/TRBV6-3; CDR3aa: CASSYDPEQTAGDGYTF; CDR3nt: TGTGCCAGCAGTTACGATCCCGAACAGACCGCGGGGGATGGCTACACCTTC